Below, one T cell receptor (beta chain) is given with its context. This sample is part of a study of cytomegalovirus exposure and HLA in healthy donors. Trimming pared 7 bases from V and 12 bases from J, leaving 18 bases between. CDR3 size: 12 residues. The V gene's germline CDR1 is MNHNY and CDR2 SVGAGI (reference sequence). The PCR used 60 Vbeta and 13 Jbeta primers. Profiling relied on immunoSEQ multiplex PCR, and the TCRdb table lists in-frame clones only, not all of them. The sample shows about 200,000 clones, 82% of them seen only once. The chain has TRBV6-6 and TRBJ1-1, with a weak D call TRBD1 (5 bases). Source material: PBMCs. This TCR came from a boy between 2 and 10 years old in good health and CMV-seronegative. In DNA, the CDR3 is TGTGCCAGCACCCTAAGGGAACAGGCCCCTTTCTTT. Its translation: CASTLREQAPFF.